A selection of T cell receptor beta chains follows, all from one sample in a study of lymphopenia after photon versus proton radiotherapy. Profiled with immunoSEQ multiplex PCR; TCRdb holds only in-frame clones, not every one. The table records some 44,000 clones, over 75% of them present only once. The sample in question was peripheral blood, obtained from a patient treated with proton-based radiotherapy. These TCRs come from a woman aged 70-85 years with pancreatic cancer. CDR3s include the opening cysteine and the closing phenylalanine or tryptophan. Fields, in order: D gene, clone size, V gene, J gene, CDR3 DNA, CDR3 protein. The D gene is left open where the match is weak. Clone size is given for some rows only: seen once, a few or many times, or a class if the clone is expanded.

TRBD1,-,TRBV6-5,TRBJ1-5,TGTGCCAGCAGGCGACAGGGGTTGAATCAGCCCCAGCATTTT,CASRRQGLNQPQHF
-,-,TRBV19,TRBJ2-3,TGTGCCAGTAGTAGACGGGGGGCCCATTTTTCAGATACGCAGTATTTT,CASSRRGAHFSDTQYF
-,-,TRBV7-9,TRBJ1-2,TGTGCCAGCAGCTCGGGTAACTATGGCTACACCTTC,CASSSGNYGYTF
-,-,TRBV6-5,TRBJ1-6,TGTGCCAGCAGTTCCGGGACGGTCTATAATTCACCCCTCCACTTT,CASSSGTVYNSPLHF
TRBD2,-,TRBV4-2,TRBJ2-7,TGTGCCAGCAGTCCCGGGGTAGCGGGAGGGATCACCTACGAGCAGTACTTC,CASSPGVAGGITYEQYF
-,few,TRBV29-1,TRBJ1-1,TGCAGCGCCACCGGGGGCACTGAAGCTTTCTTT,CSATGGTEAFF
-,-,TRBV5-1,TRBJ2-7,TGCGCCAGCAGCTTGCGATACTCCTACGAGCAGTACTTC,CASSLRYSYEQYF
TRBD1,-,TRBV19,TRBJ2-7,TGTGCCAGTAGTCCAGGGGGCGCTTTGGGCGAGCAGTACTTC,CASSPGGALGEQYF
TRBD1,-,TRBV28,TRBJ1-4,TGTGCCAGCAGTTCCCATCGGACAGGGATAGCTGAAAAACTGTTTTTT,CASSSHRTGIAEKLFF
-,few,TRBV27,TRBJ1-5,TGTGCCAGCAGCGGACATAGCAATCAGCCCCAGCATTTT,CASSGHSNQPQHF
-,-,TRBV4-2,TRBJ2-7,TGTGCCAGCAGCCAATTGATGGCAGGCAGGGACGAGCAGTACTTC,CASSQLMAGRDEQYF
-,-,TRBV14,TRBJ2-7,TGTGCCAGCAGCCAAGTCCGCAGCGGATCCTACGAGCAGTACTTC,CASSQVRSGSYEQYF
-,-,TRBV4-3,TRBJ1-4,TGCGCCAGCAGCCAAGGGAATGGTGGTAGTGAAAAACTGTTTTTT,CASSQGNGGSEKLFF
TRBD2,-,TRBV27,TRBJ2-1,TGTGCCAGCAGTGACGGGACTAGCGGGAACTCCTACAATGAGCAGTTCTTC,CASSDGTSGNSYNEQFF
-,-,TRBV7-2,TRBJ1-2,TGTGCCAGCAGTTACGGGATCGGGTCCGATGGCTACACCTTC,CASSYGIGSDGYTF
TRBD1,-,TRBV28,TRBJ1-1,TGTGCCAGCAGTCCTAACAGGGGTTTCGCTACTGAAGCTTTCTTT,CASSPNRGFATEAFF
-,-,TRBV25-1,TRBJ2-5,TGTGCCAGCAGTGAAGAGGGGGGGAGGGCCGGGGGGGAGACCCAGTACTTC,CASSEEGGRAGGETQYF
TRBD1,-,TRBV15,TRBJ2-7,TGTGCCACCAGCAGAGCTATCGGGACAGGGGCCGGGGAGCAGTACTTC,CATSRAIGTGAGEQYF
TRBD1,-,TRBV10-3,TRBJ2-3,TGTGCCATCAGACAGGGGTTAAGGGCGGATACGCAGTATTTT,CAIRQGLRADTQYF
-,-,TRBV7-2,TRBJ1-1,TGTGCCAGCAGCTCCGGGTTTCGGGGGAACACTGAAGCTTTCTTT,CASSSGFRGNTEAFF
TRBD1,-,TRBV27,TRBJ2-1,TGTGCCAGCAACGTCAGGGGGCTTTACAATGAGCAGTTCTTC,CASNVRGLYNEQFF
-,-,TRBV7-2,TRBJ2-7,TGTGCCAGCAGCTTACGTGGCGGGCCAGCCTACGAGCAGTACTTC,CASSLRGGPAYEQYF
-,-,TRBV29-1,TRBJ2-1,TGCAGCGTCGCCCAGCCTAGGGCGGACTACTCCTACAATGAGCAGTTCTTC,CSVAQPRADYSYNEQFF
-,few,TRBV7-9,TRBJ1-2,TGTGCCAGCAGCCAAGGGGAAAGTGGTGGCTACACCTTC,CASSQGESGGYTF
-,-,TRBV4-3,TRBJ2-1,TGCGCCAGCAGCCAAGATGACATAGCGGCAGTGGATGAGCAGTTCTTC,CASSQDDIAAVDEQFF
TRBD2,-,TRBV11-1,TRBJ2-7,TGTGCCAGCAGCGAAGGACTAGCGCCCACCTACGAGCAGTACTTC,CASSEGLAPTYEQYF
-,-,TRBV18,TRBJ2-7,TGTGCCAGCTCACCACAAAACCGGGACGTAACCTACGAGCAGTACTTC,CASSPQNRDVTYEQYF
-,-,TRBV6-5,TRBJ2-1,TGTGCCAGCAGTTACTCGAGGGGATCCTACAATGAGCAGTTCTTC,CASSYSRGSYNEQFF
-,once,TRBV2,TRBJ2-7,TGTGCCAGCAGTGAATATGGGACATATGACTACGAGCAGTACTTC,CASSEYGTYDYEQYF
-,once,TRBV5-4,TRBJ1-1,TGTGCCAGCAGCCCCCTGTATGGGCCCAGGGGTACTGAAGCTTTCTTT,CASSPLYGPRGTEAFF
TRBD1,-,TRBV10-3,TRBJ1-1,TGTGCCATCACCGGACAGGAGAACACTGAAGCTTTCTTT,CAITGQENTEAFF
-,-,TRBV5-6,TRBJ2-3,TGTGCCAGCAGCCACGTTGGCCGCGGCTCCTTAGCAGATACGCAGTATTTT,CASSHVGRGSLADTQYF
TRBD1,-,TRBV10-3,TRBJ1-2,TGTGCCATCAGGGACAGGGCGGAATCTGATGGCTACACCTTC,CAIRDRAESDGYTF
TRBD1,-,TRBV9,TRBJ1-1,TGTGCCAGCAGCGTAGGTGGTAGGGGGCGCATAGACACTGAAGCTTTCTTT,CASSVGGRGRIDTEAFF
TRBD2,-,TRBV6-1,TRBJ2-7,TGTGCCAGCAGGGTTACCACTAGCGGGATATACGAGCAGTACTTC,CASRVTTSGIYEQYF
TRBD2,-,TRBV25-1,TRBJ2-2,TGTGCCAGCAGTGAAGCGACTAGCGGGAGCAGTAACACCGGGGAGCTGTTTTTT,CASSEATSGSSNTGELFF
-,-,TRBV6-5,TRBJ1-4,TGTGCCAGCAGTCCTCAATACCGGGGGGTGGAAAAACTGTTTTTT,CASSPQYRGVEKLFF
-,-,TRBV6-6,TRBJ1-1,TGTGCCAGCAGTGCAGGGTCTGCTGAAGCTTTCTTT,CASSAGSAEAFF
TRBD1,-,TRBV7-9,TRBJ2-7,TGTGCCAGCAGCCTTTCCGACAGGGGCTACGAGCAGTACTTC,CASSLSDRGYEQYF
TRBD2,-,TRBV6-5,TRBJ2-7,TGTGCCAGCAGGGTAGGGCGGGGGGTCGACGAGCAGTACTTC,CASRVGRGVDEQYF
-,-,TRBV28,TRBJ2-1,TGTGCCAGCAAGTTGGGGGGCGAGTCCTACAATGAGCAGTTCTTC,CASKLGGESYNEQFF
-,-,TRBV27,TRBJ2-1,TGTGCCAGCAGCTTAGGGGTTCGTTACAATGAGCAGTTCTTC,CASSLGVRYNEQFF
-,once,TRBV18,TRBJ1-4,TGTGCCAGCTCACCTCCCAGGGGAGGAGAAAAACTGTTTTTT,CASSPPRGGEKLFF
-,-,TRBV9,TRBJ2-2,TGTGCCAGCAGCGTAGCTAGCGCAGTCACCGGGGAGCTGTTTTTT,CASSVASAVTGELFF
-,-,TRBV7-3,TRBJ2-5,TGTGCCAGCAGCTTATATGGAGGAGAGGAGACCCAGTACTTC,CASSLYGGEETQYF
-,once,TRBV6-6,TRBJ1-5,TGTGCCAGCAGTATGGGACGGATAGTCAATCAGCCCCAGCATTTT,CASSMGRIVNQPQHF
-,-,TRBV9,TRBJ1-2,TGTGCCAGCAGCGTAGATATTATGGGGACGGGACTAGGTGGCTACACCTTC,CASSVDIMGTGLGGYTF
TRBD1,-,TRBV13,TRBJ1-5,TGTGCCAGCAGCTTTCAGGGGGCGAGTGGGCAGCCCCAGCATTTT,CASSFQGASGQPQHF
-,-,TRBV27,TRBJ2-7,TGTGCCAGCAGCATAAAGAACTCCTACGAGCAGTACTTC,CASSIKNSYEQYF
-,few,TRBV6-4,TRBJ2-5,TGTGCCAGGAGGGGGAGGGCCCCAGAGACCCAGTACTTC,CARRGRAPETQYF